These 21 T cell receptor beta chains share one sample of origin, sequenced in a study of T cell responses to AZD1222 COVID-19 vaccine. Profiled with immunoSEQ multiplex PCR; TCRdb holds only in-frame clones, not every one. The sample lists 85,000 to 100,000 clones; roughly 90% were seen once. The source material was peripheral blood, sampled 28 days after the second AZD1222 dose. These receptors were obtained from an adult who received the AZD1222 COVID-19 vaccine.

The chain uses TRBV9 and TRBJ2-3; 7 nucleotides align to TRBD2. Germline values: CDR1 SGDLS, CDR2 YYNGEE. The CDR3 is made up of 13 amino acids. This CDR3 is CASGDDYTDTQYF. In DNA, the CDR3 is TGTGCAAGCGGGGACGACTACACAGATACGCAGTATTTT.

This rearrangement joins TRBV14 to TRBJ2-7; D possibly corresponds to TRBD1 (6 bases). Trimming removed 2 bases from V and 4 bases from J, with 12 bases in between. Germline loops: CDR1 SGHDN, CDR2 FVKESK. The CDR3 has 14 amino acids. DNA for the CDR3: TGTGCCAGCAGCCAACTAGGCAGGGGTTACGAGCAGTACTTC. This encodes CASSQLGRGYEQYF.

V usage is TRBV21-1 and J usage is TRBJ2-7; no check of the table's D call, TRBD2, against the DNA was made. TRBV21-1 is described as a pseudogene. CDR3 size: 19 residues. CDR3 loop: CASSPIKPGLAGVKYEQYF. CDR3 bases: TGTGCCAGCAGCCCCATTAAACCGGGACTAGCGGGAGTTAAGTACGAGCAGTACTTC.

About this clone: Sequence at one end of the junction differs from germline and may be a read error. The J gene is TRBJ2-7, the V gene TRBV3-1 (or the pseudogene TRBV3-2); the D gene is possibly TRBD2 (6 bases). This CDR3 comprises 13 residues. Germline values: CDR1 LGHDT, CDR2 YNNKEL (reference sequence). CDR3: CASSQGTFYEQYF. Here the CDR3 DNA reads TGTGCCAGCAGTCAAGGGACTTTCTACGAGCAGTACTTC.

V usage is TRBV6-5 and J usage is TRBJ1-6; D remains unclear. Germline assignment: CDR1 MNHEY and CDR2 SVGAGI. The CDR3 covers 14 residues. V was clipped by 3 bases and J by 10 bases, with 13 bases between them. The CDR3 DNA sequence: TGTGCCAGCAGTTATACCCCCGGGAAATCACCCCTCCACTTT. Translated, it gives CASSYTPGKSPLHF.

This chain joins TRBV5-1 and TRBJ2-7; D unclear. Germline V gene lookup returns CDR1 SGHRS and CDR2 YFSETQ. The CDR3 is made up of 16 amino acids. Trimming took 0 bases from V and 3 from J, leaving 16 bases between them. CDR3 residues: CASSLGGGSLFYEQYF. The CDR3 DNA reads TGCGCCAGCAGCTTGGGAGGTGGGTCCCTCTTCTACGAGCAGTACTTC.

The chain combines TRBV28 with TRBJ1-4; D is possibly TRBD1 (5 bases). V shed 5 bases and J shed 0 bases, with 10 bases lying between them. The length of the CDR3 is 15 residues. CDR1 is MDHEN and CDR2 is SYDVKM in the germline V gene. This CDR3 is CASSNQGATNEKLFF. The CDR3 coding sequence is TGTGCCAGCAGTAATCAGGGCGCAACTAATGAAAAACTGTTTTTT.

The genes are TRBV19 and TRBJ1-5; 7 nucleotides align to TRBD1. Germline loops: CDR1 LNHDA, CDR2 SQIVND (reference sequence). This CDR3 has 15 amino acids. With V trimmed by 6 bases and J by 6 bases, 11 bases remained unmatched. CDR3 sequence: CASSRPGGNLQPQHF. CDR3 in DNA: TGTGCCAGTAGCCGACCAGGGGGAAATCTTCAGCCCCAGCATTTT.

The genes are TRBV4-1 and TRBJ2-7, with no clear D. V dropped 3 bases and J dropped 3 bases, with 9 bases sitting between them. Germline V lookup: CDR1 MGHRA, CDR2 YSYEKL. The CDR3 is 13 amino acids. The CDR3 here is CASSQAPFYEQYF. The CDR3 DNA reads as TGCGCCAGCAGCCAGGCCCCCTTCTACGAGCAGTACTTC.

The chain uses TRBV18 and TRBJ2-1, with D possibly being TRBD2 (5 bases). Germline V gene data show CDR1 as KGHSH and CDR2 as LQKENI. The CDR3 is 15 residues long. Between the trimmed V and J ends, which lost 6 bases and 2 bases, there was a span of 14 bases. The CDR3 spells CASSSYRGAYNEQFF. CDR3 coding DNA: TGTGCCAGCTCCTCGTACCGGGGTGCCTACAATGAGCAGTTCTTC.

The chain combines TRBV6-5 with TRBJ1-1; TRBD1 matches at 9 bases. Trimming removed 7 bases from V and 5 bases from J; junction bases left unmatched: 5. This CDR3 contains 13 residues. From germline, CDR1 is MNHEY and CDR2 SVGAGI. The CDR3 bases are TGTGCCAGCAAACAGGGGGCAGTTACTGAAGCTTTCTTT. This gives the protein CASKQGAVTEAFF.

This chain uses TRBV9 with TRBJ1-3; no clear D gene. The V and J ends lost 0 bases and 0 bases respectively, with 10 bases between them. The CDR3 extends over 16 amino acids. The germline V gene encodes CDR1 SGDLS and CDR2 YYNGEE. CDR3 DNA: TGTGCCAGCAGCGTAGATACAGCTAGCTCTGGAAACACCATATATTTT. Its translation is CASSVDTASSGNTIYF.

This chain uses TRBV19 with TRBJ1-5; 8 bases line up with TRBD1. The CDR3 runs 17 residues. V dropped 8 bases and J dropped 0; count of bases not matched to a gene: 12. Germline values: CDR1 LNHDA, CDR2 SQIVND (reference sequence). CDR3 amino acids: CASGGFRDRSSNQPQHF. The CDR3 region has the DNA TGTGCCAGTGGTGGGTTTAGGGACAGGAGTAGCAATCAGCCCCAGCATTTT.

The chain links TRBV11-2 to TRBJ1-4; TRBD1 matches 9 bases. The CDR3 has 17 residues. Trimming took 1 base from V and 1 from J; bases not matched to a gene: 4. Germline V gene sequence: CDR1 SGHAT, CDR2 FQNNGV. CDR3 loop: CASSLGTGVETNEKLFF. The CDR3 region has the DNA TGTGCCAGCAGCTTAGGGACAGGGGTGGAAACTAATGAAAAACTGTTTTTT.

This clone was counted only a few times. The chain has TRBV18 and TRBJ1-4; D remains unclear. The V gene lost 5 bases and the J gene lost 0 bases, with 10 bases spanning the gap. The CDR3 spans 15 residues. From germline, CDR1 is KGHSH and CDR2 LQKENI. The CDR3, as DNA: TGTGCCAGCTCATCCGACGGAGCAACTAATGAAAAACTGTTTTTT. Translation gives CASSSDGATNEKLFF.

This clone has just one count. In DNA, the CDR3 is TGTGCCAGCAGTTCACCCCGGGGCCCGGGGGGGAACATTCAGTACTTC. This translates into CASSSPRGPGGNIQYF. The chain combines TRBV27 with TRBJ2-4; TRBD2 matches at 8 bases. This CDR3 region has 16 residues. The J segment lost 7 bases and the V segment lost 4 bases, leaving 12 bases of the junction unmatched. Germline CDR1 and CDR2: MNHEY and SMNVEV (reference sequence).

J is TRBJ2-7 and V is TRBV9; 9 nucleotides agree with TRBD2. V trimming: 7 bases; J trimming: 5 bases; junction bases outside the gene matches: 7. The CDR3 extends over 13 amino acids. The germline V gene encodes CDR1 SGDLS and CDR2 YYNGEE. In nucleotides, the CDR3 is TGTGCCAGCGCTAGCGGGATCTGGGACGAGCAGTACTTC. It encodes CASASGIWDEQYF.

This rearrangement joins TRBV10-3 to TRBJ1-5; TRBD1 agrees at 8 bases. This CDR3 contains 14 residues. Germline lookup yields CDR1 ENHRY and CDR2 SYGVKD. Trimming took 10 bases from V and 6 from J; bases not matched to a gene: 11. This CDR3 reads CATTDRDVSQPQHF. CDR3 coding DNA: TGTGCCACTACGGACAGGGATGTAAGTCAGCCCCAGCATTTT.

This clone came up once. The chain joins TRBV4-1 to TRBJ2-7, with D perhaps TRBD1 or TRBD2 (5 bases each). The length of the CDR3 is 16 residues. CDR1 is MGHRA, CDR2 YSYEKL, per germline. Trimming removed 4 bases at V and 7 bases at J, with 23 bases between. CDR3 nucleotide sequence: TGCGCCAGCAGCCCCGCCTCGGGACCTCGGCAACCGGAGCAGTACTTC. Its translation is CASSPASGPRQPEQYF.

The genes are TRBV3-1 (or the pseudogene TRBV3-2) and TRBJ2-2; unclear D gene. The germline CDR1 and CDR2 sequences are LGHDT and YNNKEL (reference sequence). The CDR3 consists of 15 residues. V was cut by 1 base and J by 4 bases, with 10 bases left in between. The CDR3 spells CASSQGTHSTGELFF. DNA of the CDR3: TGTGCCAGCAGCCAAGGGACGCATAGCACCGGGGAGCTGTTTTTT.

The gene calls are TRBV6-5 and TRBJ2-2; 7 nucleotides align to TRBD2. Germline lookup yields CDR1 MNHEY and CDR2 SVGAGI. With 6 bases clipped from V and 3 bases from J, the junction kept 7 bases outside the gene matches. This CDR3 region has 15 residues. For the CDR3, the DNA is TGTGCCAGCAGCCCCGGGGCGGGAGACACCGGGGAGCTGTTTTTT. Its translation is CASSPGAGDTGELFF.